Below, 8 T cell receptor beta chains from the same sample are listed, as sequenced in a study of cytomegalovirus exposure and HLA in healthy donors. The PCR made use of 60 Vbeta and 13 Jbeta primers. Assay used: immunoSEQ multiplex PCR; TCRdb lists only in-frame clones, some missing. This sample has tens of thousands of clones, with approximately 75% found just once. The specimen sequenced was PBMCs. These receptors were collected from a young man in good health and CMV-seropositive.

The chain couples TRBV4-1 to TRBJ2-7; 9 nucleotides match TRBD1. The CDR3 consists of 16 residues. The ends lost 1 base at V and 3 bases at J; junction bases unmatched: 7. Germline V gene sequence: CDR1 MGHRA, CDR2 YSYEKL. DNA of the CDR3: TGCGCCAGCAGCCAAGTAACGGCGGGACAGGGCTACGAGCAGTACTTC. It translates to CASSQVTAGQGYEQYF.

Here the CDR3 DNA reads TGTGCCAGCAGCCCTTGGGGGGGGGCAGACACTGAAGCTTTCTTT. It translates to CASSPWGGADTEAFF. The chain recombines TRBV7-9 with TRBJ1-1; D is perhaps TRBD1 (6 bases). V gave up 5 bases and J gave up 3 bases, with 16 bases separating them. There are 15 residues in the CDR3. Germline-derived CDR1 and CDR2 are SEHNR and FQNEAQ (reference sequence).

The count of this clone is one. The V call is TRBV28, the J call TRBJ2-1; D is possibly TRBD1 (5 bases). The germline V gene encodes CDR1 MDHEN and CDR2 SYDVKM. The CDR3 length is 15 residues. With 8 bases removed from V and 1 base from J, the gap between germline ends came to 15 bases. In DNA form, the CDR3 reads TGTGCCAGCTTAGGGATGGCAGGGTCCTACAATGAGCAGTTCTTC. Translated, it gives CASLGMAGSYNEQFF.

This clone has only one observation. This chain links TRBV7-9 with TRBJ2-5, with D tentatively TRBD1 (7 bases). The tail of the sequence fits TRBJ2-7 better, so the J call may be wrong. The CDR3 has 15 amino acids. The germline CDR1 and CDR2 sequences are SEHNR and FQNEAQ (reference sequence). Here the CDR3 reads CASSRTGGDSYEQYF. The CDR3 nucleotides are TGTGCCAGCAGCCGGACAGGAGGGGATTCCTACGAGCAGTACTTC.

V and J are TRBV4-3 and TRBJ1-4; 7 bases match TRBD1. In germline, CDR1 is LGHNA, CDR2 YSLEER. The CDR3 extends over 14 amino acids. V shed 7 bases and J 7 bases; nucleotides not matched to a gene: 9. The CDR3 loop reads CASTREGAGEKLFF. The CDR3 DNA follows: TGCGCCAGCACCCGGGAGGGGGCGGGTGAAAAACTGTTTTTT.

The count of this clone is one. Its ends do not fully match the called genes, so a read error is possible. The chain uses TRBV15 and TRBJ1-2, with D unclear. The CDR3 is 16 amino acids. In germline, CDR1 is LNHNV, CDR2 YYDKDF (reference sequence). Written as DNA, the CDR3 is TGTGCCACCAGCAGAGATGACCGGGGTCTAATCTATAGCTACACCTTC. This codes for CATSRDDRGLIYSYTF.

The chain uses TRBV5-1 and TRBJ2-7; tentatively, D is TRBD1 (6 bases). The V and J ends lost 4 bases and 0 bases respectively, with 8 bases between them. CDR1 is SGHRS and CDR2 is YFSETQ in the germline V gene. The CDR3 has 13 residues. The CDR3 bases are TGCGCCAGCAGCCCGACAGGCTCCTACGAGCAGTACTTC. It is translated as CASSPTGSYEQYF.

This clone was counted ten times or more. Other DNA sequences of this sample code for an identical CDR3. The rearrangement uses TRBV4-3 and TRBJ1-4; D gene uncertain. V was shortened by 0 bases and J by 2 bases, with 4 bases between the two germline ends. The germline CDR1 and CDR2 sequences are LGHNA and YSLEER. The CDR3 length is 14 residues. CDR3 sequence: CASSQDRTNEKLFF. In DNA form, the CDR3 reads TGCGCCAGCAGCCAAGACAGGACTAATGAAAAACTGTTTTTT.